A single sample gave rise to the 19 T cell receptor beta chains below, sequenced in a study of T cells after yellow fever vaccination. TCRdb independently ran MiXCR on the 5' RACE reads; one entry per CDR3 protein. The table lists about 260,000 distinct CDR3 sequences, about 3.7% of them singletons. The specimen was PBMCs, collected 15 days after the yellow fever booster vaccination. These receptors all stem from a man aged 18 to 30 who received the YFV17D yellow fever vaccine.

In this sample, this clonotype turned up many times. The V gene is TRBV9, the J gene TRBJ2-1; D call uncertain. Germline V gene lookup returns CDR1 SGDLS and CDR2 YYNGEE. The CDR3 covers 16 residues. Trimming left V 0 bases short and J 0 bases short, with 10 bases between. CDR3 bases: TGTGCCAGCAGCGTAGTTAGTATTAGCTCCTACAATGAGCAGTTCTTC. Translation gives CASSVVSISSYNEQFF.

At least ten counts were recorded for this clonotype. The chain carries TRBV6-5 and TRBJ1-6; D not resolved. CDR3 length equals 15 residues. Trimming cost V 0 bases and J 8 bases, with 11 bases left between them. Per the germline V gene, CDR1 is MNHEY and CDR2 is SVGAGI. CDR3 loop: CASSYSNGAYSPLHF. The CDR3 DNA reads TGTGCCAGCAGTTACTCTAACGGAGCCTATTCACCCCTCCACTTT.

This clonotype was seen many times. This chain joins TRBV4-2 and TRBJ2-5; D is unresolved. This CDR3 contains 13 residues. V lost 1 base to trimming and J lost 10 bases, with 13 bases between them. Germline V gene data show CDR1 as LGHNA and CDR2 as YNFKEQ. CDR3 bases: TGTGCCAGCAGCCAAGGAGGCCTAAGGGTCCAGTACTTC. This sequence encodes CASSQGGLRVQYF.

This clonotype was seen repeatedly, ten times or more. CDR3 in DNA: TGTGCCAGCAGCTTTCCCGTTGGAACGCACAATGAGCAGTTCTTC. It codes for CASSFPVGTHNEQFF. The rearrangement uses TRBV7-9 and TRBJ2-1; D uncertain. The CDR3 consists of 15 residues. V was cut by 3 bases and J by 5 bases, with 14 bases left in between. Per the germline V gene, CDR1 is SEHNR and CDR2 is FQNEAQ (reference sequence).

This clonotype showed up many times. The rearrangement links TRBV12-3 or TRBV12-4 to TRBJ2-3, with TRBD1 as a possible D gene (5 bases). Trimming shortened V by 10 bases and J by 2 bases, and 19 bases separated the two germline ends. This CDR3 region has 15 residues. Here the CDR3 reads CATTPRTTDTDTQYF. DNA for the CDR3: TGTGCCACCACGCCAAGGACAACAGACACAGATACGCAGTATTTT.

This clonotype was seen ten or more times. The chain uses TRBV12-3 or TRBV12-4 and TRBJ1-2; D uncertain. V was clipped by 6 bases and J by 4 bases, with 12 bases between them. The CDR3 is 13 residues long. Written as DNA, the CDR3 is TGTGCCAGCAGATTCGGGGAGGGCTATGGCTACACCTTC. As protein: CASRFGEGYGYTF.

The DNA of the CDR3 is TGTGCCAGTAGTATGGGGCTGACGACTAGCACAGATACGCAGTATTTT. Translated, it gives CASSMGLTTSTDTQYF. V and J are TRBV19 and TRBJ2-3; the D gene is possibly TRBD1 (5 bases). Trimming pared 3 bases from V and 0 bases from J, leaving 13 bases between. Germline CDR1 is LNHDA and CDR2 is SQIVND (reference sequence). This CDR3 is 16 amino acids long.

In its sample, this clonotype was seen many times. This sequence joins TRBV5-6 and TRBJ1-2; no firm D call. Trimming removed 0 bases at V and 6 bases at J, with 9 bases between. Germline CDR1 is SGHDT and CDR2 is YYEEEE. The CDR3 sequence is 13 residues long. The CDR3 loop reads CASSLVGQDGYTF. The CDR3 region has the DNA TGTGCCAGCAGCTTGGTGGGCCAGGATGGCTACACCTTC.

This clonotype was recorded many times. The chain recombines TRBV3-1 with TRBJ1-5; a possible D gene is TRBD1 (5 bases). Germline CDR1 LGHDT, CDR2 YNNKEL (reference sequence). This CDR3 is built from 16 residues. V was trimmed by 0 bases and J by 4 bases, leaving 13 bases between them. CDR3 sequence: CASSQDFGTENQPQHF. The DNA for the CDR3 is TGTGCCAGCAGCCAAGATTTCGGGACCGAGAATCAGCCCCAGCATTTT.

The sample holds many counts of this clonotype. The rearrangement joins TRBV20-1 to TRBJ1-5, with unresolved D. Per germline, CDR1 DFQATT and CDR2 SNEGSKA (reference sequence). The CDR3 is made up of 12 amino acids. V dropped 5 bases and J dropped 3 bases, with 8 bases sitting between them. The DNA of the CDR3 is TGCAGTGCTCGGGGATCCAATCAGCCCCAGCATTTT. Its translation is CSARGSNQPQHF.

This clonotype was counted at least ten times. The CDR3 region has the DNA TGTGCCAGCTCACCAGAGGAGAGGGAGACCCAGTACTTC. Translation gives CASSPEERETQYF. The rearrangement joins TRBV18 to TRBJ2-5, with D hard to call. The CDR3 runs 13 residues. V was clipped by 2 bases and J by 5 bases, with 9 bases between them. The germline V gene has CDR1 KGHSH and CDR2 LQKENI.

This clonotype was found many times. The rearrangement joins TRBV7-3 to TRBJ2-3; D might be TRBD1 (7 bases). Germline lookup yields CDR1 SGHTA and CDR2 FQGTGA. Trimming took off 3 bases at V and 6 bases at J, with 13 bases between the two ends. The CDR3 is made up of 14 amino acids. The CDR3 reads CASSFSGGRDTQYF. CDR3 DNA: TGTGCCAGCAGCTTTTCAGGGGGGCGGGATACGCAGTATTTT.

This clonotype was seen repeatedly, ten times or more. The chain couples TRBV29-1 to TRBJ2-7, with D possibly matching TRBD1 (5 bases). In germline, CDR1 is SQVTM, CDR2 ANQGSEA. With 6 bases removed from V and 6 bases from J, the gap between germline ends came to 24 bases. CDR3 length equals 15 residues. The CDR3 sequence: CSVNLRQGIHAEQYF. The CDR3, as DNA: TGCAGCGTCAACCTGAGGCAGGGTATACACGCCGAGCAGTACTTC.

This clonotype was seen more than once but under ten times. The chain is built from TRBV7-7 and TRBJ2-5; D possibly corresponds to TRBD2 (6 bases). The CDR3 runs 15 residues. With 5 bases removed from V and 7 bases from J, the gap between germline ends came to 20 bases. Germline V gene lookup returns CDR1 SSHAT and CDR2 FNYEAQ (reference sequence). The CDR3 sequence is CASSPGWGTRGTQYF. In nucleotides, the CDR3 is TGTGCCAGCAGCCCCGGGTGGGGGACGCGGGGGACCCAGTACTTC.

In its sample, this clonotype was seen many times. The chain is built from TRBV12-3 or TRBV12-4 and TRBJ1-6, with D possibly TRBD1 on 6 matching bases. This CDR3 contains 15 residues. Trimming pared 9 bases from V and 7 bases from J, leaving 19 bases between. CDR3: CASSAIQGRNSPLHF. DNA of the CDR3: TGTGCCAGTTCGGCTATACAGGGCCGAAATTCACCCCTCCACTTT.

This clonotype came up many times. The chain combines TRBV20-1 with TRBJ2-1; tentatively, D is TRBD1 (6 bases). CDR1 is DFQATT, CDR2 SNEGSKA, per germline (reference sequence). CDR3 length: 14 amino acids. V was cut by 3 bases and J by 7 bases, with 16 bases left in between. The CDR3 DNA sequence: TGCAGTGCTAGTCCAGGGGTGAATAGGAATGAGCAGTTCTTC. Amino acid sequence: CSASPGVNRNEQFF.

This clonotype showed up many times. J is TRBJ2-5 and V is TRBV29-1; maybe TRBD1 (6 bases). V was shortened by 8 bases and J by 7 bases, with 23 bases between the two germline ends. Germline-derived CDR1 and CDR2 are SQVTM and ANQGSEA. The CDR3 contains 14 residues. CDR3 coding DNA: TGCAGCCTTAGTTCAGGGGACCACGTCCCGACCCAGTACTTC. It is translated as CSLSSGDHVPTQYF.

This clonotype showed up many times. This chain uses TRBV11-2 with TRBJ2-2, with no clear D. Trimming pared 0 bases from V and 1 base from J, leaving 3 bases between. The germline V gene has CDR1 SGHAT and CDR2 FQNNGV. The CDR3 covers 14 residues. The CDR3 is CASSLEQNTGELFF. For the CDR3, the DNA is TGTGCCAGCAGCTTAGAACAGAACACCGGGGAGCTGTTTTTT.

This clonotype was seen ten or more times. V gene TRBV4-3 combines with J gene TRBJ2-2; weak D call: TRBD1 (5 bases). This CDR3 is built from 17 residues. The germline V and J ends were trimmed by 0 bases and 6 bases, with 17 bases remaining between them. Germline assignment: CDR1 LGHNA and CDR2 YSLEER. The DNA of the CDR3 is TGCGCCAGCAGCCAAGAAGGGGTCAGGGTGGCCGCCGGGGAGCTGTTTTTT. This codes for CASSQEGVRVAAGELFF.